One sample yielded the 32 T cell receptor beta chains listed below, sequenced in a study of blood T cell repertoires in COVID-19. Repertoires were generated with immunoSEQ multiplex PCR, while TCRdb's copy carries only in-frame clones and drops some. The sample has about 200,000 clones, 82% seen once. Sequenced material: peripheral blood. These receptors originate from a woman aged 55-70 years with COVID-19, enrolled during active disease.

V and J are TRBV28 and TRBJ1-5; 7 bases are shared with TRBD1. The CDR3 has 15 residues. Germline CDR1 is MDHEN and CDR2 is SYDVKM. The J segment lost 5 bases and the V segment lost 2 bases, leaving 6 bases of the junction unmatched. CDR3 nucleotide sequence: TGTGCCAGCAGTTTAGGGACAGCTAGATATCAGCCCCAGCATTTT. Translation: CASSLGTARYQPQHF.

There are a few counts of this clone. This chain joins TRBV9 and TRBJ2-1; TRBD1 aligns across 9 bases. The length of the CDR3 is 15 residues. The V segment lost 4 bases and the J segment 8 bases; nucleotides outside the gene matches: 10. CDR1 SGDLS and CDR2 YYNGEE come from the germline V gene. CDR3 amino acids: CASSFGTGSLYEQFF. For the CDR3, the DNA is TGTGCCAGCAGCTTCGGGACAGGGTCGCTGTATGAGCAGTTCTTC.

This clone was recorded once. The chain combines TRBV28 with TRBJ2-7; D ambiguous. This CDR3 spans 12 amino acids. Deletions cut 2 bases from V and 12 bases from J, with 14 bases between. CDR1 is MDHEN and CDR2 is SYDVKM in the germline V gene. Written as DNA, the CDR3 is TGTGCCAGCAGTTTAGGGCCGGTACCCCCGTACTTC. It translates to CASSLGPVPPYF.

This chain joins TRBV7-2 and TRBJ2-7, with TRBD2 identical over 10 bases. V dropped 2 bases and J dropped 5; count of bases not matched to a gene: 3. Germline V gene sequence: CDR1 SGHTA, CDR2 FQGNSA. The CDR3 loop spans 14 amino acids. The DNA for the CDR3 is TGTGCCAGCAGCTTACAGCTAGCGGGAGACGAGCAGTACTTC. Its translation: CASSLQLAGDEQYF.

CDR3 amino acids: CASSRGDRAAGELFF. In DNA form, the CDR3 reads TGTGCCAGCAGCCGTGGGGACAGGGCGGCCGGGGAGCTGTTTTTT. The rearrangement links TRBV7-9 to TRBJ2-2; 9 bases map to TRBD1. There are 15 residues in the CDR3. Per germline, CDR1 SEHNR and CDR2 FQNEAQ (reference sequence). V lost 5 bases and J lost 6; bases outside the gene matches: 7.

This clone was counted only a few times. The rearrangement uses TRBV30 and TRBJ2-7; 7 nucleotides align to TRBD1. V trimming: 4 bases; J trimming: 2 bases; junction bases outside the gene matches: 2. This CDR3 has 12 amino acids. Germline V gene sequence: CDR1 GTSNPN, CDR2 SVGIG (reference sequence). CDR3 nucleotides: TGTGCCTGGATAACAGGGGCCTACGAGCAGTACTTC. Translating gives CAWITGAYEQYF. Complete variable domain (other parts from reference TRBV30 and TRBJ2-7): SQTIHQWPATLVQPVGSPLSLECTVEGTSNPNLYWYRQAAGRGLQLLFYSVGIGQISSEVPQNLSASRPQDRQFILSSKKLLLSDSGFYLCAWITGAYEQYFGPGTRLTVT.

Only a few counts were recorded for this clone. This chain connects TRBV15 to TRBJ1-2, with D uncertain. The CDR3 length is 15 residues. V was clipped by 5 bases and J by 2 bases, with 15 bases between them. The germline V gene encodes CDR1 LNHNV and CDR2 YYDKDF (reference sequence). The CDR3 DNA reads TGTGCCACCAGCGGTTACTCGGGATCCAACTATGGCTACACCTTC. This codes for CATSGYSGSNYGYTF.

The sample holds one count of this clone. The CDR3 is CASSSPGEKLFF. The DNA for the CDR3 is TGTGCCAGCAGCTCCCCCGGTGAAAAACTGTTTTTT. The chain combines TRBV6-5 with TRBJ1-4, with no clear D. CDR3 size: 12 residues. From germline, CDR1 is MNHEY and CDR2 SVGAGI. Trimming shortened V by 6 bases and J by 7 bases, and 9 bases separated the two germline ends.

Concerning this clone itself: Other DNA sequences of this sample code for an identical CDR3. This chain uses TRBV7-6 with TRBJ1-1; maybe TRBD1 (5 bases). V was shortened by 3 bases and J by 2 bases, with 7 bases between the two germline ends. The CDR3 has 13 amino acids. The germline gives CDR1 SGHVS, CDR2 FNYEAQ. The CDR3 here is CASSFDSNTEAFF. In DNA, the CDR3 is TGTGCCAGCAGCTTTGACAGCAACACTGAAGCTTTCTTT.

The chain recombines TRBV27 with TRBJ2-1, with 11 bases lining up with TRBD2. Germline lookup yields CDR1 MNHEY and CDR2 SMNVEV (reference sequence). With 6 bases clipped from V and 1 base from J, the junction kept 11 bases outside the gene matches. The CDR3 totals 18 residues. In DNA, the CDR3 is TGTGCCAGCAGGTTAGCGGGGGGGGCCTTGGGTTCCTACAATGAGCAGTTCTTC. This encodes CASRLAGGALGSYNEQFF.

The V call is TRBV7-2, the J call TRBJ2-4; 8 bases map to TRBD2. Losses at the gene ends were 5 bases for V and 7 bases for J; bases not matched to a gene: 7. CDR1 is SGHTA, CDR2 FQGNSA, per germline. The CDR3 sequence is 14 residues long. The CDR3 loop is CASSPGGGRNIQYF. The CDR3 DNA sequence: TGTGCCAGCAGCCCCGGGGGGGGCAGGAACATTCAGTACTTC.

The gene calls are TRBV19 and TRBJ2-4; perhaps TRBD1 as D (5 bases). Deletions cut 5 bases from V and 3 bases from J, with 20 bases between. The CDR3 covers 17 residues. CDR1 LNHDA and CDR2 SQIVND come from the germline V gene (reference sequence). The CDR3 here is CASSARRGSRGKNIQYF. The CDR3 DNA sequence: TGTGCCAGTAGTGCGCGGAGAGGCTCAAGGGGCAAAAACATTCAGTACTTC.

The V and J genes are TRBV28 and TRBJ1-4; perhaps TRBD1 as D (5 bases). The V and J ends lost 3 bases and 3 bases respectively, with 14 bases between them. CDR3 size: 16 residues. Looked up from germline, CDR1 is MDHEN and CDR2 is SYDVKM. The CDR3 loop reads CASSLGLRSPNEKLFF. Here the CDR3 DNA reads TGTGCCAGCAGTTTGGGACTTCGGTCCCCTAATGAAAAACTGTTTTTT.

The chain combines TRBV30 with TRBJ2-5; TRBD2 matches 7 bases. From germline, CDR1 is GTSNPN and CDR2 SVGIG (reference sequence). V shed 0 bases, J shed 1 base, and the junction held 17 bases outside the gene matches. CDR3 length: 19 residues. The CDR3 here is CAWSVLPKRGIYLQETQYF. In DNA, the CDR3 is TGTGCCTGGAGTGTACTACCTAAGCGGGGAATCTACCTCCAAGAGACCCAGTACTTC.

The J gene is TRBJ2-1, the V gene TRBV10-3, with TRBD2 as a possible D gene (6 bases). V lost 3 bases to trimming and J lost 0 bases, with 9 bases between them. Looked up from germline, CDR1 is ENHRY and CDR2 is SYGVKD. The CDR3 extends over 15 amino acids. CDR3 DNA: TGTGCCATCAGTGACTCCGGGGGCTCCTACAATGAGCAGTTCTTC. It codes for CAISDSGGSYNEQFF.

The chain combines TRBV11-2 with TRBJ2-6, with a weak D call TRBD1 (5 bases). Germline values: CDR1 SGHAT, CDR2 FQNNGV. V lost 5 bases and J 0 bases, leaving 17 bases between the germline ends. CDR3 length: 18 residues. Written as DNA, the CDR3 is TGTGCCAGCAGCCACTATCGGACACTTAGCTCTGGGGCCAACGTCCTGACTTTC. This gives the protein CASSHYRTLSSGANVLTF.

The chain links TRBV5-4 to TRBJ2-7; 10 bases align to TRBD1. The V segment lost 4 bases and the J segment 5 bases; nucleotides outside the gene matches: 6. This CDR3 contains 14 residues. Germline assignment: CDR1 SGHNT and CDR2 YYREEE (reference sequence). The CDR3 DNA follows: TGTGCCAGCAGCGCGACAGGGGGCGCCGACGAGCAGTACGTC. Its translation is CASSATGGADEQYV.

J is TRBJ2-7 and V is TRBV7-8, with D possibly TRBD2 on 5 matching bases. The V end lost 2 bases, the J end lost 4 bases, and 12 bases lay between the germline ends. The CDR3 is 14 amino acids. Germline lookup yields CDR1 SGHVS and CDR2 FQNEAQ. This chain's CDR3 is CASSLRTSAYEQYF. The DNA for the CDR3 is TGTGCCAGCAGCTTACGGACTTCGGCATACGAGCAGTACTTC.

This clone occurred once. This chain's CDR3 is CAIRQNRDTEAFF. The DNA for the CDR3 is TGTGCCATCAGACAGAACAGGGACACTGAAGCTTTCTTT. The genes are TRBV10-3 and TRBJ1-1; perhaps TRBD1 as D (6 bases). The CDR3 is 13 amino acids. Germline lookup yields CDR1 ENHRY and CDR2 SYGVKD. V was trimmed by 6 bases and J by 3 bases, leaving 11 bases between them.

Here the CDR3 DNA reads TGTGCCAGCGGTAGCGGAAGCTCCTACGAGCAGTACTTC. It yields the protein CASGSGSSYEQYF. This sequence joins TRBV9 and TRBJ2-7; the D gene is possibly TRBD2 (6 bases). V lost 7 bases to trimming and J lost 0 bases, with 11 bases between them. The CDR3 has 13 residues. Germline-derived CDR1 and CDR2 are SGDLS and YYNGEE.

Details on this clone: Its ends do not fully match the called genes, so a read error is possible. This chain uses TRBV23-1 with TRBJ1-4; 10 bases are shared with TRBD1. TRBV23-1 is treated as an ORF (open reading frame) with a function not yet certain. The CDR3 runs to 17 residues. The CDR3 is CASTQAGTGEAVCVGFF. The CDR3 DNA follows: TGCGCCAGCACTCAAGCCGGGACAGGGGAAGCCGTCTGCGTTGGATTTTTT.

The chain carries TRBV19 and TRBJ2-1, with D possibly TRBD2 on 6 matching bases. Germline assignment: CDR1 LNHDA and CDR2 SQIVND (reference sequence). V was trimmed by 3 bases and J by 0 bases, leaving 12 bases between them. The CDR3 totals 16 residues. CDR3 residues: CASSIGERASYNEQFF. CDR3 nucleotides: TGTGCCAGTAGTATCGGTGAGCGGGCCTCCTACAATGAGCAGTTCTTC.

This chain uses TRBV4-2 with TRBJ1-5, with 9 bases matching TRBD1. CDR3 length equals 14 residues. With V trimmed by 5 bases and J by 7 bases, 6 bases remained unmatched. Germline CDR1 and CDR2: LGHNA and YNFKEQ. In nucleotides, the CDR3 is TGTGCCAGCAGCATAACAGGGGGCCGACAGCCCCAGCATTTT. Translation: CASSITGGRQPQHF.

The table lists this clone with a few counts. The J gene is TRBJ2-3, the V gene TRBV30; weak D call: TRBD2 (6 bases). V lost 2 bases and J 4 bases, leaving 16 bases between the germline ends. The CDR3 covers 15 residues. Germline V gene lookup returns CDR1 GTSNPN and CDR2 SVGIG (reference sequence). The chain's CDR3 is CAWSLFGGYADTQYF. The CDR3 DNA follows: TGTGCCTGGAGTCTTTTTGGGGGGTATGCAGATACGCAGTATTTT.

This chain joins TRBV3-1 (or the pseudogene TRBV3-2) and TRBJ1-1; D is ambiguous. The germline V and J ends were trimmed by 4 bases and 3 bases, with 12 bases remaining between them. CDR3 length equals 14 residues. Germline lookup yields CDR1 LGHDT and CDR2 YNNKEL (reference sequence). CDR3 bases: TGTGCCAGCAGCCTTCAGGCAGCGGACACTGAAGCTTTCTTT. It is translated as CASSLQAADTEAFF.

The CDR3 reads CASSLRTGVIGYGYTF. CDR3 bases: TGTGCCAGCAGTTTGCGGACAGGGGTAATCGGCTATGGCTACACCTTC. The rearrangement joins TRBV27 to TRBJ1-2; 9 positions match TRBD1. From germline, CDR1 is MNHEY and CDR2 SMNVEV (reference sequence). The CDR3 consists of 16 residues. V gave up 3 bases and J gave up 4 bases; unmatched junction bases: 9.

The V and J genes are TRBV28 and TRBJ1-2, with 7 bases matching TRBD1. Trimming took 3 bases from V and 7 from J; bases not matched to a gene: 14. CDR3 length: 16 amino acids. CDR1 and CDR2 from the germline V gene are MDHEN and SYDVKM. CDR3: CASSLGSPDRVGGYTF. For the CDR3, the DNA is TGTGCCAGCAGTTTGGGAAGCCCAGACAGGGTTGGTGGCTACACCTTC.

This clone occurred a few times. The rearrangement links TRBV6-6 to TRBJ2-7; D perhaps matches TRBD1 (6 bases). The germline V gene encodes CDR1 MNHNY and CDR2 SVGAGI (reference sequence). V shed 2 bases and J shed 3 bases, with 14 bases lying between them. The CDR3 length is 15 residues. For the CDR3, the DNA is TGTGCCAGCAGTTACGACAGGCCAAGTGGCTACGAGCAGTACTTC. This sequence encodes CASSYDRPSGYEQYF.

The chain carries TRBV7-2 and TRBJ2-1, with 10 positions matching TRBD1. This CDR3 is 15 amino acids long. J lost 6 bases, V lost 2 bases, and 4 bases had no gene match. Germline loops: CDR1 SGHTA, CDR2 FQGNSA. The DNA for the CDR3 is TGTGCCAGCAGCTTACCGGGACAGGGGATCAATGAGCAGTTCTTC. Translation gives CASSLPGQGINEQFF.

Concerning this clone: This specimen includes other DNA sequences encoding the same CDR3. The chain uses TRBV19 and TRBJ1-1; a possible D gene is TRBD1 (6 bases). V was trimmed by 6 bases and J by 1 base, leaving 6 bases between them. The CDR3 is made up of 12 amino acids. From germline, CDR1 is LNHDA and CDR2 SQIVND (reference sequence). DNA of the CDR3: TGTGCCAGTAGGACAGGGAACACTGAAGCTTTCTTT. Translation: CASRTGNTEAFF.

The chain recombines TRBV7-9 with TRBJ2-7, with D perhaps matching TRBD2 (5 bases). The V end was cut by 10 bases, the J end by 1 base, with 11 bases between. The germline V gene encodes CDR1 SEHNR and CDR2 FQNEAQ (reference sequence). The CDR3 runs to 12 residues. The CDR3 loop reads CATATGSYEQYF. The CDR3, as DNA: TGTGCCACCGCCACGGGGTCCTACGAGCAGTACTTC.

This clone was counted a few times. This chain connects TRBV19 to TRBJ1-5, with D perhaps matching TRBD1 (5 bases). The V end was cut by 3 bases, the J end by 3 bases, with 9 bases between. Per the germline V gene, CDR1 is LNHDA and CDR2 is SQIVND (reference sequence). The CDR3 has 14 residues. The DNA for the CDR3 is TGTGCCAGTAGTATGTCAGGGTTCAATCAGCCCCAGCATTTT. Residues: CASSMSGFNQPQHF.